This T cell receptor beta chain was sequenced during a study of T cell changes during pregnancy in multiple sclerosis. The data were produced by immunoSEQ multiplex PCR, yet TCRdb's version contains in-frame clones alone and is incomplete. The sample holds some 32,000 clones, 90% seen once. V lost 2 bases, J lost 0 bases, and 19 bases lay in between. The CDR3 spans 19 residues. CDR1 and CDR2 (germline): SEHNR, FQNEAQ (reference sequence). This receptor was identified in a female donor with multiple sclerosis, enrolled in a pregnancy study. The chain joins TRBV7-9 to TRBJ1-4; TRBD1 is a possible D gene (6 bases). The sample was CD8+ T cells from peripheral blood mononuclear cells, taken in the second trimester of pregnancy. DNA of the CDR3: TGTGCCAGCAGCTTAATCGGTGACAGGAGTACTCCAACTAATGAAAAACTGTTTTTT. Its protein product is CASSLIGDRSTPTNEKLFF.